This T cell receptor beta chain was retrieved from a study of cytomegalovirus exposure and HLA in healthy donors. General study points: Presence/absence results assume similar sequencing depth per donor, which may not hold. A later analysis showed that HLA-associated TCR beta chains had undergone more clonal expansion than equally common others. The productive fraction for most TCR beta V segments was about 87% or about 30% in an earlier analysis.

CDR1 LNHDA and CDR2 SQIVND come from the germline V gene (reference sequence). Trimming stripped 7 bases from V and 5 bases from J, with 17 bases between. The CDR3 spans 14 residues. Comment on this clone: Its cognate antigen is unknown.

PCR used 60 Vbeta primers and 13 Jbeta primers. The method was immunoSEQ multiplex PCR; TCRdb's version includes in-frame clones alone and lacks a portion of them. Among 150,000 to 200,000 clones listed, 65% to 85% were seen once. The chain is built from TRBV19 and TRBJ1-1; D is possibly TRBD1 (6 bases). Sample: PBMCs. The source is a man aged 55 to 70 in good health and CMV-seronegative. The DNA of the CDR3 is TGTGCCAGTAAAACAGGGTCGTTGGGGACTGAAGCTTTCTTT. Its translation: CASKTGSLGTEAFF.